This T cell receptor beta chain was sequenced during a study of cytomegalovirus exposure and HLA in healthy donors. The PCR contained 60 Vbeta and 13 Jbeta primers. Profiling relied on immunoSEQ multiplex PCR, and the TCRdb table lists in-frame clones only, not all of them. Of around 160,000 clones detected, 70% to 90% appear once; the ten largest clones hold 9.3%. Study-wide points: Upon later analysis, TCR association rates were observed to vary by HLA locus, being highest for DRB1 and lowest for HLA-C. The investigators catalogued 160 or so TCR beta chains as cytomegalovirus-associated.

CDR1 MGHDK and CDR2 SYGVNS come from the germline V gene. V gave up 3 bases and J gave up 8 bases; unmatched junction bases: 15. This CDR3 is 16 amino acids long. Comments on this clone: Its antigen remains unknown.

The sequence was obtained from a man younger than 35 in good health and CMV-seropositive. The source material was PBMCs. This sequence joins TRBV25-1 and TRBJ1-2, with 7 bases identical to TRBD1. The CDR3 sequence: CASSERMGGQPSGYTF. The CDR3 region has the DNA TGTGCCAGCAGTGAGCGAATGGGGGGACAGCCCAGCGGCTACACCTTC.